What follows is one TCR beta chain and its context. Antigen: not known. This sample is drawn from a study of CD8 T cells in Susac syndrome. Whole-study results and caveats: Total CD8+ repertoires held approximately 15 Susac-specific public clones, while CD8+ TEMRA repertoires held five.

In Susac syndrome patients, recently defined diagnostic criteria for definite or probable disease were met. Reverse transcription of about 0.45 to 1 ug RNA was performed with random hexamers. Amplification of the TCR beta CDR3 was carried out by immunoSEQ multiplex PCR, which spanned a total of 54 Vbeta and 13 Jbeta segments. MiXCR was run by TCRdb on the immunoSEQ multiplex PCR reads, yielding one entry per CDR3 protein. Among more than 150,000 distinct CDR3 sequences listed, approximately 95% were seen once. The clonotype was recovered from a human donor with Susac syndrome. The sequenced sample consisted of CD8+ T cells from PBMCs.

CDR3 residues: CAWSATVNYGYTF. The CDR3 DNA follows: TGTGCCTGGAGTGCGACAGTCAACTATGGCTACACCTTC. This chain links TRBV30 with TRBJ1-2; D might be TRBD1 (5 bases). V was cut by 1 base and J by 2 bases, with 8 bases left in between. The V gene's germline CDR1 is GTSNPN and CDR2 SVGIG (reference sequence). This CDR3 region has 13 residues. Variable domain in full (rest from reference TRBV30 and TRBJ1-2): SQTIHQWPATLVQPVGSPLSLECTVEGTSNPNLYWYRQAAGRGLQLLFYSVGIGQISSEVPQNLSASRPQDRQFILSSKKLLLSDSGFYLCAWSATVNYGYTFGSGTRLTVV.